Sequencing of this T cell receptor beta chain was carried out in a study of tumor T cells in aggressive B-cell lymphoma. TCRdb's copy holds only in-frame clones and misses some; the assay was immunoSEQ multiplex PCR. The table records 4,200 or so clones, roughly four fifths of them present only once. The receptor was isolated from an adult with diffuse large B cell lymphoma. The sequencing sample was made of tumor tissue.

CDR3 loop: CASSFYTNTEAFF. In DNA, the CDR3 is TGTGCCAGCAGTTTTTACACGAACACTGAAGCTTTCTTT. The chain recombines TRBV28 with TRBJ1-1; D not certain. The CDR3 is made up of 13 amino acids. Germline V gene data show CDR1 as MDHEN and CDR2 as SYDVKM. The V end lost 3 bases, the J end lost 1 base, and 6 bases lay between the germline ends.